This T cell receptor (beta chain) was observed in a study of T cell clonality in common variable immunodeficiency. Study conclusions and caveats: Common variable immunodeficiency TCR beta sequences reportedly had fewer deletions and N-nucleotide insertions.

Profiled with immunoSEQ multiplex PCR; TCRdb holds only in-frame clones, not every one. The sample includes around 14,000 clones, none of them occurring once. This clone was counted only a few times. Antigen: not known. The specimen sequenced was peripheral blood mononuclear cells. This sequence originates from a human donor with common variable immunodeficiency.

The sequenced part of the CDR3 DNA is TGTGCCTTGCGGGGACAGGGAAGCGAAAAA. Its protein is CALRGQGSEK. The whole CDR3 reads CALRGQGSEKLFF. The V call is TRBV30, the J call TRBJ1-4; 9 positions agree with TRBD1. The DNA ends 3 residues before the CDR3 does, and the rest of the CDR3 is filled in from the germline J gene. This CDR3 spans 13 amino acids. CDR1 and CDR2 (germline): GTSNPN, SVGIG (reference sequence). V lost 7 bases to trimming and J lost 8 bases; unmatched junction nucleotides: 8.